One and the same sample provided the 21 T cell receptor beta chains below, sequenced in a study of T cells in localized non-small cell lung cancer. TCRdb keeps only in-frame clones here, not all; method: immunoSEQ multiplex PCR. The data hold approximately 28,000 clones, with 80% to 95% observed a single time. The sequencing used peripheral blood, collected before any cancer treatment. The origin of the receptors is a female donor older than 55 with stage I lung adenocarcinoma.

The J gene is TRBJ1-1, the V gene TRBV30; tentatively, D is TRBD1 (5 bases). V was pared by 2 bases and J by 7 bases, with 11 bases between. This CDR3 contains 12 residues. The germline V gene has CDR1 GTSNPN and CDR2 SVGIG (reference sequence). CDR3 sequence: CAWSPRQIEAFF. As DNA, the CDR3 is TGTGCCTGGAGTCCCAGACAGATTGAAGCTTTCTTT.

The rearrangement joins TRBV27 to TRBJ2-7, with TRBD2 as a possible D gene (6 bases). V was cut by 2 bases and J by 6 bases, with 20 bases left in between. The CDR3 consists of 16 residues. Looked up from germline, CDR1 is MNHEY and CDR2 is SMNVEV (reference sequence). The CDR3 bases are TGTGCCAGCAGTTTAAACCCGGGGGTCCCGGTAGCCGAGCAGTACTTC. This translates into CASSLNPGVPVAEQYF.

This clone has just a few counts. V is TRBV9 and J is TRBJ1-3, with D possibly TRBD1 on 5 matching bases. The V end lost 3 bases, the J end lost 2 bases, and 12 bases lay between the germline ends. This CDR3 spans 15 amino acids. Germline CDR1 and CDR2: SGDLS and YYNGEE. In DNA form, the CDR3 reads TGTGCCAGCAGCGGTTTTGGGACGGCTGGAAACACCATATATTTT. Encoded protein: CASSGFGTAGNTIYF.

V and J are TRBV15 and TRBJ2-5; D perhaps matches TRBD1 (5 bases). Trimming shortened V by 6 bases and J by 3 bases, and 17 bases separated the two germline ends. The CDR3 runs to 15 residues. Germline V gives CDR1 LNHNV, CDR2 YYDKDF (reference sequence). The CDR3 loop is CATRSDGAGKETQYF. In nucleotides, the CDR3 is TGTGCCACCAGATCCGATGGGGCAGGAAAAGAGACCCAGTACTTC.

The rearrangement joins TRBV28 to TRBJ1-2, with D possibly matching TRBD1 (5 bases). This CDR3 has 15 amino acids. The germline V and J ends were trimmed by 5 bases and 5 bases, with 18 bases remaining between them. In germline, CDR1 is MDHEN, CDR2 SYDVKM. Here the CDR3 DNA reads TGTGCCAGCAGTCTAAGACAGATTACGATTTATGGCTACACCTTC. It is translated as CASSLRQITIYGYTF.

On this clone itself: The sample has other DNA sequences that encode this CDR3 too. This CDR3 reads CASSSYSGGGREDGYTF. The CDR3 DNA reads as TGTGCCAGCAGCTCATATTCCGGGGGCGGGAGAGAGGATGGCTACACCTTC. V and J are TRBV7-3 and TRBJ1-2, with a tentative D call TRBD1 (6 bases). The CDR3 sequence is 17 residues long. Germline CDR1 reads SGHTA; CDR2 reads FQGTGA. Trimming shortened V by 4 bases and J by 6 bases, and 24 bases separated the two germline ends.

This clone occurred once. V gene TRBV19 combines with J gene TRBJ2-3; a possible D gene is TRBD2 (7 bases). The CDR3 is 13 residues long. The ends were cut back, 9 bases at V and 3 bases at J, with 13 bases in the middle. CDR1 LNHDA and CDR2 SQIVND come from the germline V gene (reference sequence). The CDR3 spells CASGGQGTDTQYF. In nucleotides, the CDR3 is TGTGCCAGCGGGGGGCAAGGAACAGATACGCAGTATTTT.

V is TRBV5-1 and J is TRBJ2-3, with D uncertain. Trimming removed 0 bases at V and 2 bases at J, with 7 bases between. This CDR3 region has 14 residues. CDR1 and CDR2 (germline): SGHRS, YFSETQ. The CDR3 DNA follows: TGCGCCAGCAGCTTGGGACAAAACACAGATACGCAGTATTTT. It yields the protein CASSLGQNTDTQYF.

The CDR3 DNA reads TGCGCCAGCGCCCTCGGGGATGAGCAGTTCTTC. Translating it yields CASALGDEQFF. The chain is built from TRBV5-1 and TRBJ2-1; D is possibly TRBD2 (5 bases). CDR3 length: 11 residues. Trimming shortened V by 7 bases and J by 8 bases, and 10 bases separated the two germline ends. Germline V gives CDR1 SGHRS, CDR2 YFSETQ.

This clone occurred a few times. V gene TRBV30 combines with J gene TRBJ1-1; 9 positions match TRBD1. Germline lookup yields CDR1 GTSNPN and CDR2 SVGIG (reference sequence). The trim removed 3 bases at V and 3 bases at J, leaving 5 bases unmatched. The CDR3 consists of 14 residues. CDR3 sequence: CAWRFRDRDTEAFF. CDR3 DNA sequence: TGTGCCTGGAGGTTCCGGGACAGGGACACTGAAGCTTTCTTT.

The CDR3 region is CASSQGTGVWEKLFF. The CDR3 DNA reads as TGTGCCAGCAGCCAAGGGACAGGGGTTTGGGAAAAACTGTTTTTT. The chain has TRBV6-6 and TRBJ1-4, with 10 positions matching TRBD1. The CDR3 has 15 amino acids. Germline V gene lookup returns CDR1 MNHNY and CDR2 SVGAGI (reference sequence). With V trimmed by 6 bases and J by 8 bases, 9 bases remained unmatched.

CDR3: CASSETSGAYEQYF. CDR3 nucleotide sequence: TGCGCCAGCTCCGAGACTAGCGGGGCCTACGAGCAGTACTTC. The chain couples TRBV5-1 to TRBJ2-7, with 11 bases aligning to TRBD2. V dropped 7 bases and J dropped 2; count of bases not matched to a gene: 5. The CDR3 has 14 amino acids. The germline V gene has CDR1 SGHRS and CDR2 YFSETQ.

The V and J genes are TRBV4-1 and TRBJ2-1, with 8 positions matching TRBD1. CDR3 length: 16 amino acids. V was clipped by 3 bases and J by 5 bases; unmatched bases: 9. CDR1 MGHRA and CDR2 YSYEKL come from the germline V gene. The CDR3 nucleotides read TGCGCCAGCAGCCACATCGGACAGGGAATCCACAATGAGCAGTTCTTC. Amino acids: CASSHIGQGIHNEQFF.

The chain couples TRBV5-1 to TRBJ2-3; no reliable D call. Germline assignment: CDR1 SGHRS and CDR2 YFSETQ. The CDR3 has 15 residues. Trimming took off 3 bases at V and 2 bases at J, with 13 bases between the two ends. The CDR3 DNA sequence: TGCGCCAGCAGCTCTCCGATGGGGTCCACAGATACGCAGTATTTT. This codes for CASSSPMGSTDTQYF.

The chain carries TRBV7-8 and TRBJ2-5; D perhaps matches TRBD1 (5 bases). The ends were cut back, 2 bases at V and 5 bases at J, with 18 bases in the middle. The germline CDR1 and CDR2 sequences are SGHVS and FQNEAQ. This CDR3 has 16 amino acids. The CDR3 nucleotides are TGTGCCAGCAGCTTAAAGGGAAGGCAGGGCCAGGAGACCCAGTACTTC. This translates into CASSLKGRQGQETQYF.

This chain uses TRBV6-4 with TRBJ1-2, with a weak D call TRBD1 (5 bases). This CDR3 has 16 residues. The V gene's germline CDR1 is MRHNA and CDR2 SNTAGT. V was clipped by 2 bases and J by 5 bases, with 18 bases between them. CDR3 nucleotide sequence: TGTGCCAGCAGTGACGGCGGGGCCCTTAGCCGTTATGGCTACACCTTC. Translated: CASSDGGALSRYGYTF.

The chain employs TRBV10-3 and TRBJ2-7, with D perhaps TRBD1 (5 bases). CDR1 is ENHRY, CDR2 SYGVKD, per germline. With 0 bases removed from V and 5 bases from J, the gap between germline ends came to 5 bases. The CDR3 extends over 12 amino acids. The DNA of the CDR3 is TGTGCCATCAGTGAGTCAGGGGACGAGCAGTACTTC. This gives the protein CAISESGDEQYF.

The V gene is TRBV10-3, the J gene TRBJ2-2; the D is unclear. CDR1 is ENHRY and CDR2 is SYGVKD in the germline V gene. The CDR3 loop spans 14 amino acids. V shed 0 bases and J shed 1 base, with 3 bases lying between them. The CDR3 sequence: CAISESMNTGELFF. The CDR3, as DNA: TGTGCCATCAGTGAGTCAATGAACACCGGGGAGCTGTTTTTT.

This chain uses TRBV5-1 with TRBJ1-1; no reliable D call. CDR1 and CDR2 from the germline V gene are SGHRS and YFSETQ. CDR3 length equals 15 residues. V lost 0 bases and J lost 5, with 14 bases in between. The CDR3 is CASSLEGSSWTEAFF. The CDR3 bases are TGCGCCAGCAGCTTGGAAGGGTCAAGTTGGACTGAAGCTTTCTTT.

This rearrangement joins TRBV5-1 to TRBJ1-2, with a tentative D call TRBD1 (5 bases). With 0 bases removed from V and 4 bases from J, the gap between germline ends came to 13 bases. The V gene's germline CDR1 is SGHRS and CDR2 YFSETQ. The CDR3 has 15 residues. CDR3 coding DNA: TGCGCCAGCAGCTTGGGGGGCCAGAGTTCCTATGGCTACACCTTC. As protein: CASSLGGQSSYGYTF.

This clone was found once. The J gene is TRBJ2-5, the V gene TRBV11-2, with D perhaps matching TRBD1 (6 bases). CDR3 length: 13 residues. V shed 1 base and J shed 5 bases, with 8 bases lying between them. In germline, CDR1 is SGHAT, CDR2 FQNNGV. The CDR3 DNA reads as TGTGCCAGCAGCTTAGCAGGGGCCGAGACCCAGTACTTC. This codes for CASSLAGAETQYF.